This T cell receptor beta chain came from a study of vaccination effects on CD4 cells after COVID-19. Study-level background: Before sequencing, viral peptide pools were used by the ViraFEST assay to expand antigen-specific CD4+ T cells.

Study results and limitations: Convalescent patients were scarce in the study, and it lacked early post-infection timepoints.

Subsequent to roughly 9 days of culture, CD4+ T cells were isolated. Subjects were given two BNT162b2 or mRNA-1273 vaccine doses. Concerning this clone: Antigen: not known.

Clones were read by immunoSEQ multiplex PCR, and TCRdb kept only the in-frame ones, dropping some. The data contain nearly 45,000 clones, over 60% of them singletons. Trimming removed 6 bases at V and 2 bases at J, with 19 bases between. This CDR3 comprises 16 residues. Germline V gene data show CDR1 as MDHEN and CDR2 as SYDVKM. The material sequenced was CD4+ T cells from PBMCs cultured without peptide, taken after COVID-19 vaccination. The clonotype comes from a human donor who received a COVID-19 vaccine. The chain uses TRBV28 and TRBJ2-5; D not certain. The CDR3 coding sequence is TGTGCCAGCAGCTCTCGGAAAGGCCTAGGACAAGAGACCCAGTACTTC. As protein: CASSSRKGLGQETQYF.